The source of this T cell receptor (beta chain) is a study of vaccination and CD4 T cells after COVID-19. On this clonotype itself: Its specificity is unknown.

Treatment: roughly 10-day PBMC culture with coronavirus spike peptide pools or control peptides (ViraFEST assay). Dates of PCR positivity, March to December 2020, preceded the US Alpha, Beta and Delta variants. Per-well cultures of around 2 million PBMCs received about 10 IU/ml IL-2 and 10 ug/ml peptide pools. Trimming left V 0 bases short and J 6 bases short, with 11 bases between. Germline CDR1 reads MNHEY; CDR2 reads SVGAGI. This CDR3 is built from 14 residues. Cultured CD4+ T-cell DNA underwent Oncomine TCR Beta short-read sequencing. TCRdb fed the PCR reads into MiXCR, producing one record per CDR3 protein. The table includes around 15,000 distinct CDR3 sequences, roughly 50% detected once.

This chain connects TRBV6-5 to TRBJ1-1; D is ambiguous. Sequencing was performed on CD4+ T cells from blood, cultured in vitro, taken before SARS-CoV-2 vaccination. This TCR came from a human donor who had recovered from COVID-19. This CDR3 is CASSYSQGRAEAFF. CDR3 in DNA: TGTGCCAGCAGTTACTCGCAAGGTAGAGCTGAAGCTTTCTTT.